The entry below describes one TCR beta chain. What it binds is not known. This sample is drawn from a study of post-analysis software for immune sequencing data. Trimming at V came to 6 bases and at J to 5 bases, leaving 3 bases not matched to a gene. The CDR3 covers 14 residues. TCR beta libraries were prepared from cDNA with unique molecular identifiers. Some 500,000 cDNA molecules were obtained per 1 to 10 million input T cells. MiXCR, run by TCRdb on the PCR reads, gives a single entry per CDR3 protein. The sample consists of hundreds of thousands of distinct CDR3 sequences, roughly 50% of them appearing once. Study outcomes and limitations: Patients showed TRBV5-6, TRBV5-1 and TRBV20-1 among five TRBV segments more frequent than in controls.

The sample comprised blood. The V and J genes are TRBV12-3 or TRBV12-4 and TRBJ1-6, with TRBD1 matching 8 bases. The receptor was derived from a girl between 5 and 17 years old with multiple sclerosis. CDR3 in amino acids: CASSQGQDNSPLHF. In DNA form, the CDR3 reads TGTGCCAGCAGCCAGGGACAGGATAATTCACCCCTCCACTTT.